This TCR beta chain was identified during a study of identifying expanded T cells in peripheral blood. A note on this clone: The antigen is undetermined.

Unmatched junction bases numbered 11, after V lost 8 bases and J lost 2 bases. Germline lookup yields CDR1 SQVTM and CDR2 ANQGSEA. This CDR3 region has 14 residues. Produced via immunoSEQ multiplex PCR; TCRdb's table is partial and in-frame only. This sample has nearly 60,000 clones; roughly 89% occur once, and the top ten carry roughly 3.6%. During the collection period, no donor immune events like infections were recorded. Study-wide results and caveats: Roughly two-week clone count variance significantly increased as total template count grew. Over approximately two and four weeks, about 16 and 20 clones changed, versus approximately 1.2 between replicates.

The V gene is TRBV29-1, the J gene TRBJ1-2; 7 bases match TRBD1. This sequence was found in a person aged 18 to 75 in good health. The specimen was blood. The CDR3 sequence is CSTEGANWNYGYTF. CDR3 DNA sequence: TGCAGCACTGAGGGGGCTAATTGGAACTATGGCTACACCTTC. Full variable domain (rest looked up from reference TRBV29-1 and TRBJ1-2): SAVISQKPSRDICQRGTSLTIQCQVDSQVTMMFWYRQQPGQSLTLIATANQGSEATYESGFVIDKFPISRPNLTFSTLTVSNMSPEDSSIYLCSTEGANWNYGYTFGSGTRLTVV.